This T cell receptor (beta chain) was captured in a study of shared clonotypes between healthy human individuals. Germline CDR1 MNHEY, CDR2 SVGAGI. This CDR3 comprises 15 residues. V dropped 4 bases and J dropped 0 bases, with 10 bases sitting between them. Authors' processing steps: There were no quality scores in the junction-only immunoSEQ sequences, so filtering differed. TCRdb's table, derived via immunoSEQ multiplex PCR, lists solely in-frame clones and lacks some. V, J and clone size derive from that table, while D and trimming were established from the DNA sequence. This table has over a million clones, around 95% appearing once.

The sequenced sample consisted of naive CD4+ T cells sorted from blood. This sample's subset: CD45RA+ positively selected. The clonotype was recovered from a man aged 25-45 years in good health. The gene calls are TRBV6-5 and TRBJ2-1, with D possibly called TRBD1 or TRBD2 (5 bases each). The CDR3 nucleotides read TGTGCCAGCAGTTGGGACGGTAGCTCCTACAATGAGCAGTTCTTC. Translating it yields CASSWDGSSYNEQFF.